This T cell receptor beta chain was sequenced for a study of glioma-infiltrating T cells. In its sample, this clonotype was seen a few times. The antigen remains undetermined. This beta chain is a stray read from a library made for alpha chains; its abundance is not meaningful. Study-wide results and limits: Only very few CDR3 sequences appeared in both tissue and blood. Above-expected tissue-blood divergence occurred in all gliomas, most in low-grade ones.

Using RNA template, CDR3s of TCR alpha and beta were amplified with iRepertoire arm-PCR. Input was roughly 95-400 ng of tissue mRNA or PBMC total RNA. TCRdb reanalysed the multiplex PCR reads using MiXCR and keeps one entry per CDR3 protein. The sample holds approximately 1,100 distinct CDR3 sequences, around 28% seen once. From germline, CDR1 is MNHNS and CDR2 SASEGT. The V segment lost 5 bases and the J segment 3 bases; nucleotides outside the gene matches: 13. The CDR3 spans 18 residues. The receptor's source is a human donor with low-grade glioma or glioblastoma, undergoing nonglioma brain surgery, or in good health (not recorded which). The chain links TRBV6-1 to TRBJ2-7; 13 bases line up with TRBD2. The sample taken for sequencing was glioma tissue, nonneoplastic brain tissue, or PBMCs (not recorded which). This CDR3 reads CASSSPPWTSGRNYEQYV. CDR3 nucleotide sequence: TGTGCCAGCAGTTCCCCCCCGTGGACTAGCGGGAGAAACTACGAGCAGTACGTC.